This T cell receptor (beta chain) was obtained from a study of cytomegalovirus exposure and HLA in healthy donors. General study results and limits: A list of approximately 150 TCR beta chains associated with cytomegalovirus was given. Several of the most significant clusters were apparently associated with common viral pathogens in a later analysis. Most CMV-associated TCR beta chains appeared HLA-restricted in a later analysis. When a later analysis compared HLA-associated TCR beta chains with equally common others, the HLA-associated chains turned out to be more clonally expanded and to have lower generation probabilities.

Worth noting for this clone: Its cognate antigen is unknown.

The CDR3 length is 15 residues. Trimming stripped 5 bases from V and 0 bases from J, with 13 bases between. In germline, CDR1 is LNHDA, CDR2 SQIVND (reference sequence). Use of 60 Vbeta and 13 Jbeta primers characterized the PCR. TCRdb's copy holds only in-frame clones and misses some; the assay was immunoSEQ multiplex PCR. The sample lists 65,000 to 90,000 clones; roughly 85% were seen once. The clonotype comes from a woman aged 25 to 39 in good health and CMV-seronegative. This sequence joins TRBV19 and TRBJ1-2; perhaps TRBD1 as D (5 bases). Sequencing was carried out using PBMCs. The DNA of the CDR3 is TGTGCCAGTAGTGCCCCTGGGGGGACTAACTATGGCTACACCTTC. Its protein is CASSAPGGTNYGYTF.